A selection of T cell receptor beta chains follows, all from one sample in a study of glioma-infiltrating T cells. TCRdb re-derived calls from the multiplex PCR reads in MiXCR, one entry per CDR3 protein. The sample contains approximately 120,000 distinct CDR3 sequences, about 23% of which appear only once. The sample consisted of glioma tissue, nonneoplastic brain tissue, or PBMCs (not recorded which). These receptors all come from a human donor with low-grade glioma or glioblastoma, undergoing nonglioma brain surgery, or in good health (not recorded which). Each CDR3 is given with its conserved first and last residue. A D gene is named only where the DNA matches it firmly. Clone size is not always given. Where it is, it says once, few, many or a class for expanded clones.

TRBV5-8	TRBJ2-3	-	few	TGTGCCAGCAGCTCGGTACAGGGTACGGCAGATACGCAGTATTTT	CASSSVQGTADTQYF
TRBV7-2	TRBJ2-7	-	many	TGTGCCAGCAGCTTAGTCCCCAGCTCCTACGAGCAGTACTTC	CASSLVPSSYEQYF
TRBV29-1	TRBJ2-7	TRBD1	many	TGCAGCGTCTCCGGGTGGGACAGGGGCTACGAGCAGTACTTC	CSVSGWDRGYEQYF
TRBV18	TRBJ2-7	TRBD2	-	TGTGCCAGCTCACCAAGCGGGAGGCACGGGCAGTACTTC	CASSPSGRHGQYF
TRBV12-3/TRBV12-4	TRBJ1-4	-	many	TGTGCCAGCAGTACAGGTTTTAATGAAAAACTGTTTTTT	CASSTGFNEKLFF
TRBV7-2	TRBJ1-4	-	-	TGTGCCAGCAGCTCGGAACAGGCCGGGGGTAATGAAAAACTGTTTTTT	CASSSEQAGGNEKLFF
TRBV19	TRBJ1-5	-	many	TGTGCCAGTAGTGTGGAGTGGTATCAGCCCCAGCATTTT	CASSVEWYQPQHF
TRBV24-1	TRBJ2-3	TRBD1	many	TGTGCCACCAGTGACTCGGACAGGGATACGCAGTATTTT	CATSDSDRDTQYF
TRBV19	TRBJ1-1	-	many	TGTGCCAGTAGTGCCCCCTTGAACACTGAAGCTTTCTTT	CASSAPLNTEAFF
TRBV27	TRBJ1-1	-	many	TGTGCCAGCAGAGGGCCGAACACTGAAGCTTTCTTT	CASRGPNTEAFF
TRBV28	TRBJ2-5	TRBD2	many	TGTGCCAGCAGTTTTGGCCGTAGCGGGAGGTACGGGGAGACCCAGTACTTC	CASSFGRSGRYGETQYF
TRBV4-2	TRBJ2-3	-	many	TGTGCCAGCAGCCACGTAGAACTCTTTAGCACAGATACGCAGTATTTT	CASSHVELFSTDTQYF
TRBV3-1	TRBJ2-7	TRBD2	few	TGTGCCAGCAGCCAACAGCGGGAGGCCTTCTACGAGCAGTACTTC	CASSQQREAFYEQYF
TRBV19	TRBJ2-3	TRBD2	-	TGTGCCAGTAGTATAGGGGGACTAGAAGCAGATACGCAGTATTTT	CASSIGGLEADTQYF
TRBV7-9	TRBJ2-1	TRBD1	many	TGTGCCAGCAGCCGAACCGGGACAGGGAGAATCTTC	CASSRTGTGRIF
TRBV12-3/TRBV12-4	TRBJ2-2	-	-	TGTGCCAGCAGTTTTGACAGGTCAAGCACCGGGGAGCTGTTTTTT	CASSFDRSSTGELFF
TRBV20-1	TRBJ1-1	-	many	TGCATCCCAGGGCCTCTTGGCACTGAAGCTTTCTTT	CIPGPLGTEAFF
TRBV5-1	TRBJ2-7	-	many	TGCGCCAGCAGCCAATCGACTTACGAGCAGTACTTC	CASSQSTYEQYF
TRBV27	TRBJ1-5	TRBD1	many	TGTGCCAGCAGTTTCCAGGGGGGGCAGCCCCAGCATTTT	CASSFQGGQPQHF
TRBV5-6	TRBJ2-7	-	once	TGTGCCAGCAGCTTGAGTGGGAGGCCCCACGAGCAGTACTTC	CASSLSGRPHEQYF
TRBV20-1	TRBJ1-6	-	many	TGCAGTGCTACCCGCATGGCTAAGGACGTTCCGAGCTCCTATAATTCACCCCTCCACTTT	CSATRMAKDVPSSYNSPLHF
TRBV18	TRBJ1-1	TRBD1	many	TGTGCCAGCTCACCAGACAGGGGAATAGGGACGGACACTGAAGCTTTCTTT	CASSPDRGIGTDTEAFF
TRBV4-2	TRBJ2-3	-	many	TGTGCCAGCAGCCAAACATTGGTCCCAGATACGCAGTATTTT	CASSQTLVPDTQYF
TRBV7-3	TRBJ2-7	-	few	TGTGCCAGCAGTACAGGCTCCGGCGAGCAGTACTTC	CASSTGSGEQYF
TRBV19	TRBJ2-3	TRBD1	many	TGTGCCAGTAGTACGGGACAGAAGCTGGGAGATACGCAGTATTTT	CASSTGQKLGDTQYF
TRBV6-1	TRBJ2-7	-	many	TGTGCCAGCAGTTCCGGGGCAGGCTACGAGCAGTACTTC	CASSSGAGYEQYF
TRBV30	TRBJ1-5	-	-	TGTGCCTGGAGTGCCCATAGCAATCAGCCCCAGCATTTT	CAWSAHSNQPQHF
TRBV12-3/TRBV12-4	TRBJ1-1	-	-	TGTGCCAGCAGTTTTTATGGAGAAATGAACACTGAAGCTTTCTTT	CASSFYGEMNTEAFF
TRBV29-1	TRBJ1-2	TRBD1	few	TGCAGCGTCGAGGACAGGGGGCGCGCCTATGGCTACACCTTC	CSVEDRGRAYGYTF
TRBV7-2	TRBJ1-3	-	many	TGTGCCAGCAGGATCCTTGGAAACACCATATATTTT	CASRILGNTIYF
TRBV20-1	TRBJ2-7	TRBD2	many	TGCAGTGCTAGAGACGGACTAGCGGGAGACGAGCAGTACTTC	CSARDGLAGDEQYF
TRBV29-1	TRBJ2-1	-	-	TGCAGCGGTTTGGCGGGGACCCTCTACAATGAGCAGTTCTTC	CSGLAGTLYNEQFF
TRBV19	TRBJ1-1	TRBD1	few	TGTGCCACCCAGGGGGCCGAAGCTTTCTTT	CATQGAEAFF
TRBV7-2	TRBJ2-2	TRBD1	many	TGTGCCAGCAGCCCGTCCAGGGGGATGAACACCGGGGAGCTGTTTTTT	CASSPSRGMNTGELFF